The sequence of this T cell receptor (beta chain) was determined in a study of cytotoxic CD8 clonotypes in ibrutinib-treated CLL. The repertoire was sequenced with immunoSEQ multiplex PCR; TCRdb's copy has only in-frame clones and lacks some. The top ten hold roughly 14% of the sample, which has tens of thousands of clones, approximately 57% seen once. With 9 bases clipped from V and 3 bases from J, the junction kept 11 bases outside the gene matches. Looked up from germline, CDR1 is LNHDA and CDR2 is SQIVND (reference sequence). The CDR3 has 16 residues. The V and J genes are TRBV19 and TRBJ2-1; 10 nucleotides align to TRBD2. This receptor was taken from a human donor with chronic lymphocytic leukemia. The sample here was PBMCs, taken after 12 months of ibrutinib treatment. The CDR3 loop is CASPKRGGPDYNEQFF. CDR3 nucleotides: TGTGCCAGCCCCAAGCGGGGGGGGCCCGACTACAATGAGCAGTTCTTC.